The subject of this entry is one T cell receptor beta chain. The antigen is undetermined. The data were obtained in a study of cytomegalovirus exposure and HLA in healthy donors. About the research overall: Counted in an early data release were about 86 million unique TCRs from HLA-typed donors.

Study-wide results and limits: Based on reports, TCR beta sequences accurately predicted HLA-A and HLA-B alleles for most subjects. Earlier results showed most TCR beta V segments being productive about 87% or about 30% of the time. Most TCR sequences showed up rarely, but some public TCRs showed up in many donors.

Both 60 Vbeta primers and 13 Jbeta primers went into the PCR. Data came from immunoSEQ multiplex PCR; TCRdb stores just in-frame clones and leaves some out. Counted here are about 94,000 clones, more than 75% occurring once; the ten biggest clones make up approximately 10%. CDR1 and CDR2 from the germline V gene are ENHRY and SYGVKD. The CDR3 is made up of 14 amino acids. The V gene is TRBV10-3, the J gene TRBJ2-5; TRBD2 matches at 7 bases. The DNA end is a closer match to TRBJ2-7, so the J assignment may be wrong. The TCR sequence derives from a human donor in good health. The sample was PBMCs. DNA of the CDR3: TGTGCCATCAGTGAACGGGGGAGGGAAGACGAGCAGTACTTC. This sequence encodes CAISERGREDEQYF.